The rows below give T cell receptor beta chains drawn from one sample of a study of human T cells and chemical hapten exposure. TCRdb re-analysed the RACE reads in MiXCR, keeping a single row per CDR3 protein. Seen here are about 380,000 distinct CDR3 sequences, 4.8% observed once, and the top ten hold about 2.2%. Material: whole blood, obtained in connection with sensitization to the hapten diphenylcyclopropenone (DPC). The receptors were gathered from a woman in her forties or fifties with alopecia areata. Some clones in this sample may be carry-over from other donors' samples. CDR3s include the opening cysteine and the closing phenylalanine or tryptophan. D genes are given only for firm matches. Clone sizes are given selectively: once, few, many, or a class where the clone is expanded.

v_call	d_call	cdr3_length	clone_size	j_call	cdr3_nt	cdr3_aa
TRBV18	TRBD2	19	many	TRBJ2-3	TGTGCCAGCTCACTGACTAGCGGGGGGGATTCGTCTAGCACAGATACGCAGTATTTT	CASSLTSGGDSSSTDTQYF
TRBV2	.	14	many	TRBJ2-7	TGTGCCAGCGGAAGAGGGCAGCGAGCCTACGAGCAGTACTTC	CASGRGQRAYEQYF
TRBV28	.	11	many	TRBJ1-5	TGTGCCAGCCGCAAGGGCCAGCCCCAGCATTTT	CASRKGQPQHF
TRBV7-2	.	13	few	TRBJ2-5	TGTGCCAGCAGCTTAGCGACCCAAGAGACCCAGTACTTC	CASSLATQETQYF
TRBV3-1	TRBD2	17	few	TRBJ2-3	TGTGCCAGCAGCCAAGAAGGAATGCGGGGGGGAACAGATACGCAGTATTTT	CASSQEGMRGGTDTQYF
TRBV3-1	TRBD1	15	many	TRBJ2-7	TGTGCCAGCAGCCCGGACAGGGCTCGGGAGTACGAGCAGTACTTC	CASSPDRAREYEQYF
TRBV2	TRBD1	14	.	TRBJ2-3	TGTGCCAGCAAGGGGGCAATAGGAGCAGATACGCAGTATTTT	CASKGAIGADTQYF
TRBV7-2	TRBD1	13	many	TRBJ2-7	TGTGCCAGCAGCTTTGGACAGGGCTACGAGCAGTACTTC	CASSFGQGYEQYF
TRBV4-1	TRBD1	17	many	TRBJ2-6	TGCGCCAGCAGCCGCGGGACAGGGGGCTCTGGGGCCAACGTCCTGACTTTC	CASSRGTGGSGANVLTF
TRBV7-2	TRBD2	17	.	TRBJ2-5	TGTGCCAGCAGCTTAGCCCCCCTGACTAGCGGGAGTGAGACCCAGTACTTC	CASSLAPLTSGSETQYF
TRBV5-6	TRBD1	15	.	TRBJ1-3	TGTGCCAGCAGCTTAGGACAGGAGACAGGAAACACCATATATTTT	CASSLGQETGNTIYF
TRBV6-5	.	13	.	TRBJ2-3	TGTGCCAGCAGTTTTACGGAGGCAGATACGCAGTATTTT	CASSFTEADTQYF
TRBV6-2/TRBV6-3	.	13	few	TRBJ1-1	TGTGCCAGCAACTACCGGGCAGGCACTGAAGCTTTCTTT	CASNYRAGTEAFF
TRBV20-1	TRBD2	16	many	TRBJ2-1	TGCAGTGCTATTAACATCCTAGCGGGAGGTTGGGATGAGCAGTTCTTC	CSAINILAGGWDEQFF
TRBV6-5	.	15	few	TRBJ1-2	TGTGCCAGCAGTCCCATTGGGACCATCAGATATGGCTACACCTTC	CASSPIGTIRYGYTF
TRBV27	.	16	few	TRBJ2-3	TGTGCCAGCAGTGTCTTGACTTCTCTTGGGACAGATACGCAGTATTTT	CASSVLTSLGTDTQYF
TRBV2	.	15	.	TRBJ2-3	TGTGCCAGCAGTGAATCGAGGGCCGTTACAGATACGCAGTATTTT	CASSESRAVTDTQYF
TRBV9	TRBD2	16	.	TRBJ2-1	TGTGCCAGCAGCGCCGGGGATAGCGGGAGAAGAAATGAGCAGTTCTTC	CASSAGDSGRRNEQFF
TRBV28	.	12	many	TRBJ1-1	TGTGCCAGCAGGGAGGGGTGGACTGAAGCTTTCTTT	CASREGWTEAFF
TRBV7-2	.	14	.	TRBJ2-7	TGTGCCAGCAGCTCACAGTTCGGGGGCTACGAGCAGTACTTC	CASSSQFGGYEQYF
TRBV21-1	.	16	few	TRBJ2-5	TGTGCCAGCAGCAAATTAAGGAGCGGGAGTGAAGAGACCCAGTACTTC	CASSKLRSGSEETQYF
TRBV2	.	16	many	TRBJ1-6	TGTGCCAGCAGGACGGATGAAGGGGTTCTGAATTCACCCCTCCACTTT	CASRTDEGVLNSPLHF
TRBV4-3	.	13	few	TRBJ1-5	TGCGCCAGCAGCCAAGCGCCCAATCAGCCCCAGCATTTT	CASSQAPNQPQHF
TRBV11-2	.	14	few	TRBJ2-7	TGTGCCAGCAGCTTAGTGGGTGCCTTCTACGAGCAGTACTTC	CASSLVGAFYEQYF
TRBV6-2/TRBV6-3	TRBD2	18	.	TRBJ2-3	TGTGCCAGCAGTACTGATTCGACTAGCGGGGGCCGCACAGATACGCAGTATTTT	CASSTDSTSGGRTDTQYF
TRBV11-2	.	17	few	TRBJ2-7	TGTGCCAGCAGCTTACCCCGGAGGGCTAGCGCAACCTACGAGCAGTACTTC	CASSLPRRASATYEQYF
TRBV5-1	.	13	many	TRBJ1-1	TGCGCCAGCAGCTTAGAGTGGAACACTGAAGCTTTCTTT	CASSLEWNTEAFF
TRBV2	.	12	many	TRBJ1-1	TGTGCCAGCAGTGTGGGGGTGACTGAAGCTTTCTTT	CASSVGVTEAFF
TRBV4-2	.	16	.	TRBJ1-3	TGTGCCAGCAGCCAAACGGGCGTCAGCTCTGGAAACACCATATATTTT	CASSQTGVSSGNTIYF
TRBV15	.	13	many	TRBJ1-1	TGTGCCACCAGCAAAGGGGGGGTGCCTGGAGCTTTCTTT	CATSKGGVPGAFF
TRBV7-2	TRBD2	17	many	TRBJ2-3	TGTGCCAGCAGCCCCGCCCTGAGCGGGACTCGCACAGATACGCAGTATTTT	CASSPALSGTRTDTQYF
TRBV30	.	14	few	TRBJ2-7	TGTGCCTGGAGCAATATTCCCCCTCGGGGCGAGCAGTACTTC	CAWSNIPPRGEQYF
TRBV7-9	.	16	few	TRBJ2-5	TGTGCCAGCAGCTTAGGTTTGGCACCATCCCAAGAGACCCAGTACTTC	CASSLGLAPSQETQYF
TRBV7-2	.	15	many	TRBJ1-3	TGTGCCAGCAGCGAAACAGCGAGCTCTGGAAACACCATATATTTT	CASSETASSGNTIYF
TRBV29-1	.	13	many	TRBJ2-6	TGCAGCGTTGCTCCGTGGGGGGCCAACGTCCTGACTTTC	CSVAPWGANVLTF
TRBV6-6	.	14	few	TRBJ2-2	TGTGCCAGCACGCCGGGCCCCGCGACCGGGGAGCTGTTTTTT	CASTPGPATGELFF
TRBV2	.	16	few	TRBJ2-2	TGTGCCAGCAGCGTGGAACAGGGGGGGAGTACCGGGGAGCTGTTTTTT	CASSVEQGGSTGELFF
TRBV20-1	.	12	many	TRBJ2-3	TGCAGTGCTAGAGTGAGGGCAGATACGCAGTATTTT	CSARVRADTQYF
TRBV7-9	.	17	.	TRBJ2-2	TGTGCCAGCAGCTTATTGGGCACAAGTACCGACACCGGGGAGCTGTTTTTT	CASSLLGTSTDTGELFF
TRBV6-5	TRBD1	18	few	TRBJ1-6	TGTGCCAGCAGTTTCCATGGGAAGGGGACAGCTAATAATTCACCCCTCCACTTT	CASSFHGKGTANNSPLHF
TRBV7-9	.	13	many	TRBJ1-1	TGTGCCAGCAGCTTAACAACGGCCACTGAAGCTTTCTTT	CASSLTTATEAFF
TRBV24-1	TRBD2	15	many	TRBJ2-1	TGTGCCACCAGTGGGGCTAGCGGCCTAAACAATGAGCAGTTCTTC	CATSGASGLNNEQFF
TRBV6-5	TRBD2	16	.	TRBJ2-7	TGTGCCAGCAGGTACTTAACTAGCGGGAGGCCATACGAGCAGTACTTC	CASRYLTSGRPYEQYF
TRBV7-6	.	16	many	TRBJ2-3	TGTGCCAGCAGACCCCTTGCGGGGGCGTCCGGAGATACGCAGTATTTT	CASRPLAGASGDTQYF
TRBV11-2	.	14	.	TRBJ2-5	TGTGCCAGCAGCTTAGGGAGAGGAGGACAGACCCAGTACTTC	CASSLGRGGQTQYF
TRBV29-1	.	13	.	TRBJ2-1	TGCAGCGCCGACGGAGGAAACTACAATGAGCAGTTCTTC	CSADGGNYNEQFF
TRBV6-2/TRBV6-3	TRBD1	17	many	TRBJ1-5	TGTGCCAGCAGTTACTCCGCCGGGACAGGGGAGTATCAGCCCCAGCATTTT	CASSYSAGTGEYQPQHF
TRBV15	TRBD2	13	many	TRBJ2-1	TGTGCCACCAGCAGAGATCTAGCGGAGCGGCATTTCTTC	CATSRDLAERHFF
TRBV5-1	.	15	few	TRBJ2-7	TGCGCCAGCAGCTCGCTCCCGGGACAAGAAGGGGAGCAGTACTTC	CASSSLPGQEGEQYF
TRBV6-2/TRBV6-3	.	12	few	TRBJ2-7	TGTGCCAGCAACAAGCGGTTCTACGAGCAGTACTTC	CASNKRFYEQYF
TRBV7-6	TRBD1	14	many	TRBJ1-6	TGTGCCAGCAGCCTGGGACAGCAAAATTCACCCCTCCACTTT	CASSLGQQNSPLHF
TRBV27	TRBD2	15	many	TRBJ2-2	TGTGCCAGCAGTGGGCGCGGGGGTGGAACCGGGGAGCTGTTTTTT	CASSGRGGGTGELFF